This TCR beta chain was sequenced during a study of graft-versus-host responses after intestinal transplantation. Study-wide context: Recipients across the board were started on anti-thymocyte globulin induction, then kept on tacrolimus and steroids for roughly 3 years. Whole-study findings and limits: Researchers found peak circulating GvH clone levels linked to early post-transplant HvG declines.

The CDR3 consists of 20 residues. Germline V gene sequence: CDR1 LGHNA, CDR2 YSLEER. The V gene end was trimmed by 0 bases and the J gene end by 4 bases; junction bases not matched to a gene: 16. The repertoire was sequenced with immunoSEQ multiplex PCR; TCRdb's copy has only in-frame clones and lacks some. Among 100,000 or so clones listed, 90% to 95% were seen once. Remarks on this clone: What it binds is not known.

This sequence originates from a human donor who received an intestinal transplant. The source was unstimulated CD8+ T cells sorted from spleen or lymph node cells, collected before intestinal transplant. V usage is TRBV4-3 and J usage is TRBJ1-1; 11 positions match TRBD1. In DNA, the CDR3 is TGCGCCAGCAGCCAAGATCGTGCCACAGGACAGGGGGCACCAGCCACTGAAGCTTTCTTT. Translation gives CASSQDRATGQGAPATEAFF.